These T cell receptor beta chains were read from a single sample in a study of blood T cell repertoires in COVID-19. The method was immunoSEQ multiplex PCR; TCRdb's version includes in-frame clones alone and lacks a portion of them. The table records around 57,000 clones, about 90% of them present only once. Sequencing was performed on peripheral blood. These receptors came from a human donor in a cohort sampled during active COVID-19. CDR3s include the opening cysteine and the closing phenylalanine or tryptophan. Fields, in order: CDR3 DNA, CDR3 protein, clone size, J gene, D gene, V gene, CDR3 length. D genes are given only for firm matches. Clone size appears in some rows only: once, few, many, or a class for an expanded clone.

CDR3 DNA: TGTGCCAGCAGCCAAGGGCACAGGGGGCTCGAAAACACCATATATTTT
CDR3 protein: CASSQGHRGLENTIYF
clone size: NA
J gene: TRBJ1-3
D gene: TRBD1
V gene: TRBV3-1/TRBV3-2
CDR3 length: 16

CDR3 DNA: TGTGCCATCAGCGACGCTACCGGGGGGAATGAGCAGTTCTTC
CDR3 protein: CAISDATGGNEQFF
clone size: few
J gene: TRBJ2-1
D gene: TRBD2
V gene: TRBV10-3
CDR3 length: 14

CDR3 DNA: TGTGCCAGCCGAATTCCCCCGGAACAGGGAGGGTTACGCTATGGCTACACCTTC
CDR3 protein: CASRIPPEQGGLRYGYTF
clone size: NA
J gene: TRBJ1-2
D gene: NA
V gene: TRBV19
CDR3 length: 18

CDR3 DNA: TGTGCCAGCTCACCTGGGTTCCTAGCGGAGACCACAGATACGCAGTATTTT
CDR3 protein: CASSPGFLAETTDTQYF
clone size: NA
J gene: TRBJ2-3
D gene: TRBD2
V gene: TRBV18
CDR3 length: 17

CDR3 DNA: TGTGCCTGGAGGGGGGGGACATACACTGAAGCTTTCTTT
CDR3 protein: CAWRGGTYTEAFF
clone size: NA
J gene: TRBJ1-1
D gene: NA
V gene: TRBV30
CDR3 length: 13

CDR3 DNA: TGCGCCAGCAGCCAAGATGCTTCGGGGAATTCACCCCTCCACTTT
CDR3 protein: CASSQDASGNSPLHF
clone size: few
J gene: TRBJ1-6
D gene: NA
V gene: TRBV4-1
CDR3 length: 15

CDR3 DNA: TGTGCCAGCAGTCCGGGACTCGGATCTCGGGGCTACACCTTC
CDR3 protein: CASSPGLGSRGYTF
clone size: NA
J gene: TRBJ1-2
D gene: NA
V gene: TRBV9
CDR3 length: 14

CDR3 DNA: TGTGCCAGTCAGGCAGGAATCTATGGCTACACCTTC
CDR3 protein: CASQAGIYGYTF
clone size: NA
J gene: TRBJ1-2
D gene: NA
V gene: TRBV2
CDR3 length: 12

CDR3 DNA: TGTGCCAGCAGTTACGAATTCGGGATCCAAGAGACCCAGTACTTC
CDR3 protein: CASSYEFGIQETQYF
clone size: NA
J gene: TRBJ2-5
D gene: NA
V gene: TRBV6-5
CDR3 length: 15

CDR3 DNA: TGTGCCACCAGCCCCTCGTCGCGGGAAGCTTTCTTT
CDR3 protein: CATSPSSREAFF
clone size: NA
J gene: TRBJ1-1
D gene: NA
V gene: TRBV15
CDR3 length: 12

CDR3 DNA: TGTGCCAGCAGCCACAGACTCGGGGGAGGTTCGGAGACCCAGTACTTC
CDR3 protein: CASSHRLGGGSETQYF
clone size: NA
J gene: TRBJ2-5
D gene: NA
V gene: TRBV14
CDR3 length: 16

CDR3 DNA: TGTGCCAGCAGCTTCCGGACTAGCACTTCCTACAATGAGCAGTTCTTC
CDR3 protein: CASSFRTSTSYNEQFF
clone size: NA
J gene: TRBJ2-1
D gene: TRBD2
V gene: TRBV7-3
CDR3 length: 16

CDR3 DNA: TGTGCCAGCAGTGCAGGGGGCATATCCTACAATGAGCAGTTCTTC
CDR3 protein: CASSAGGISYNEQFF
clone size: NA
J gene: TRBJ2-1
D gene: TRBD1
V gene: TRBV2
CDR3 length: 15

CDR3 DNA: TGTGCCAGCAGTTACTTAGGACTAGCGGGAGTACTTGGCTCCTACAATGAGCAGTTCTTC
CDR3 protein: CASSYLGLAGVLGSYNEQFF
clone size: once
J gene: TRBJ2-1
D gene: TRBD2
V gene: TRBV6-2/TRBV6-3
CDR3 length: 20

CDR3 DNA: TGTGCCAGTAGTATAAACGCGGGAAACACCATATATTTT
CDR3 protein: CASSINAGNTIYF
clone size: NA
J gene: TRBJ1-3
D gene: NA
V gene: TRBV19
CDR3 length: 13

CDR3 DNA: TGTGCCAGCAGCTTAGTTGGGGCTAGCGGGAGCACCTACGAGCAGTACTTC
CDR3 protein: CASSLVGASGSTYEQYF
clone size: NA
J gene: TRBJ2-7
D gene: TRBD2
V gene: TRBV7-8
CDR3 length: 17

CDR3 DNA: TGTGCCAGCAGCTTAGGCTTGACAGGGGCCTACGAGCAGTACTTC
CDR3 protein: CASSLGLTGAYEQYF
clone size: once
J gene: TRBJ2-7
D gene: TRBD1
V gene: TRBV7-9
CDR3 length: 15

CDR3 DNA: TGCGCCAGCAGCCCCAGGGGCTCTGGGGCCAACGTCCTGACTTTC
CDR3 protein: CASSPRGSGANVLTF
clone size: NA
J gene: TRBJ2-6
D gene: NA
V gene: TRBV4-1
CDR3 length: 15

CDR3 DNA: TGTGCCAGCTCAGCCGCCGGGGACACCTCCTACGAGCAGTACTTC
CDR3 protein: CASSAAGDTSYEQYF
clone size: NA
J gene: TRBJ2-7
D gene: NA
V gene: TRBV18
CDR3 length: 15

CDR3 DNA: TGCGCCAGCAGCCCGGACAGGGGGCACACCATATATTTT
CDR3 protein: CASSPDRGHTIYF
clone size: few
J gene: TRBJ1-3
D gene: TRBD1
V gene: TRBV5-1
CDR3 length: 13

CDR3 DNA: TGTGCCAGCACCGCGACAGGGGGCTATGGAAACACCATATATTTT
CDR3 protein: CASTATGGYGNTIYF
clone size: NA
J gene: TRBJ1-3
D gene: TRBD1
V gene: TRBV6-5
CDR3 length: 15

CDR3 DNA: TGTGCCAGTAGTACCTACAGTGGAAACACCATATATTTT
CDR3 protein: CASSTYSGNTIYF
clone size: NA
J gene: TRBJ1-3
D gene: NA
V gene: TRBV19
CDR3 length: 13

CDR3 DNA: TGTGCCAGCAGCTTACCCCGCGGTAGAACCAATGAGCAGTTCTTC
CDR3 protein: CASSLPRGRTNEQFF
clone size: NA
J gene: TRBJ2-1
D gene: NA
V gene: TRBV7-2
CDR3 length: 15

CDR3 DNA: TGTGCCAGCAGCTTTCAGGGAGGCCCCGCTAAGACGGATACGCAGTATTTT
CDR3 protein: CASSFQGGPAKTDTQYF
clone size: NA
J gene: TRBJ2-3
D gene: NA
V gene: TRBV7-3
CDR3 length: 17

CDR3 DNA: TGTGCCAGCAGCAGAGGACAGGGGTTTGACTATGGCTACACCTTC
CDR3 protein: CASSRGQGFDYGYTF
clone size: NA
J gene: TRBJ1-2
D gene: TRBD1
V gene: TRBV5-4
CDR3 length: 15

CDR3 DNA: TGTGCCAGCAGCCGTAGAGGGACTAGCGGGAGTCAGGGCACAGATACGCAGTATTTT
CDR3 protein: CASSRRGTSGSQGTDTQYF
clone size: NA
J gene: TRBJ2-3
D gene: TRBD2
V gene: TRBV4-2
CDR3 length: 19

CDR3 DNA: TGTGCCAGCAGCTTAGCAGTTTCAGGGTCCGAGCAGTACTTC
CDR3 protein: CASSLAVSGSEQYF
clone size: once
J gene: TRBJ2-7
D gene: NA
V gene: TRBV7-6
CDR3 length: 14

CDR3 DNA: TGTGCCAGCAGCCAAGATAGAGGGGGAAACTATGGCTACACCTTC
CDR3 protein: CASSQDRGGNYGYTF
clone size: once
J gene: TRBJ1-2
D gene: NA
V gene: TRBV4-2
CDR3 length: 15

CDR3 DNA: TGTGCCAGCAGCTTGGCAGGGCCTCGCTACAATGAGCAGTTCTTC
CDR3 protein: CASSLAGPRYNEQFF
clone size: NA
J gene: TRBJ2-1
D gene: NA
V gene: TRBV5-4
CDR3 length: 15

CDR3 DNA: TGCGCCAGCAGAGGGACTCAAGAGACCCAGTACTTC
CDR3 protein: CASRGTQETQYF
clone size: NA
J gene: TRBJ2-5
D gene: NA
V gene: TRBV10-1
CDR3 length: 12

CDR3 DNA: TGTGCCAGCTCACCCCGGACAGGGATGACTGGCTACACCTTC
CDR3 protein: CASSPRTGMTGYTF
clone size: NA
J gene: TRBJ1-2
D gene: TRBD1
V gene: TRBV18
CDR3 length: 14

CDR3 DNA: TGTGCCAGTAGCGGGAGAGGGGATACGCAGTATTTT
CDR3 protein: CASSGRGDTQYF
clone size: NA
J gene: TRBJ2-3
D gene: NA
V gene: TRBV19
CDR3 length: 12

CDR3 DNA: TGTGCCAGCAGCGCGTGGGACAGGGGACAGTTCTTC
CDR3 protein: CASSAWDRGQFF
clone size: once
J gene: TRBJ2-1
D gene: TRBD1
V gene: TRBV11-1
CDR3 length: 12

CDR3 DNA: TGCAGTGCTAGTCCCCGGGACAGTCACTCAGAGACCCAGTACTTC
CDR3 protein: CSASPRDSHSETQYF
clone size: NA
J gene: TRBJ2-5
D gene: TRBD1
V gene: TRBV20-1
CDR3 length: 15

CDR3 DNA: TGTGCCAGCTCCCTAGTTAATCAGCCCCAGCATTTT
CDR3 protein: CASSLVNQPQHF
clone size: few
J gene: TRBJ1-5
D gene: NA
V gene: TRBV18
CDR3 length: 12

CDR3 DNA: TGTGCCAGCAGTTTCTGGCGGGAGGGCCAAGAGACCCAGTACTTC
CDR3 protein: CASSFWREGQETQYF
clone size: NA
J gene: TRBJ2-5
D gene: TRBD2
V gene: TRBV6-2/TRBV6-3
CDR3 length: 15

CDR3 DNA: TGTGCCAGCAGTGTTTCTTCAGGGGACTATGGCTACACCTTC
CDR3 protein: CASSVSSGDYGYTF
clone size: NA
J gene: TRBJ1-2
D gene: NA
V gene: TRBV2
CDR3 length: 14

CDR3 DNA: TGTGCCAGCAGCTTGACGGGGGGTGAGGAGACCCAGTACTTC
CDR3 protein: CASSLTGGEETQYF
clone size: NA
J gene: TRBJ2-5
D gene: TRBD2
V gene: TRBV5-6
CDR3 length: 14

CDR3 DNA: TGCGCCAGCAGCTTTAGGGGTTCACATGGGTCCGGGGAGCTGTTTTTT
CDR3 protein: CASSFRGSHGSGELFF
clone size: NA
J gene: TRBJ2-2
D gene: NA
V gene: TRBV5-1
CDR3 length: 16